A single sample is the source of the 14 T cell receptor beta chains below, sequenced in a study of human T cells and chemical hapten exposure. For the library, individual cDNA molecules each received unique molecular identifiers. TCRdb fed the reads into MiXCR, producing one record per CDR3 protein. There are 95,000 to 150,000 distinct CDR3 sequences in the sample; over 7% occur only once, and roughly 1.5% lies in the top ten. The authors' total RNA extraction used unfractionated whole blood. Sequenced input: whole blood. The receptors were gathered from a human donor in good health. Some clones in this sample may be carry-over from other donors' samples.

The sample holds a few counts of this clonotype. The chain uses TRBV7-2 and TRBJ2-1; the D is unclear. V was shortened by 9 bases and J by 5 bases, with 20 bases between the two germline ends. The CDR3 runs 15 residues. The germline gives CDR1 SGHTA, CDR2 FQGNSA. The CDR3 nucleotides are TGTGCCAGTAAGTTGTTGCCTGAGACTCACAATGAGCAGTTCTTC. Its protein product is CASKLLPETHNEQFF.

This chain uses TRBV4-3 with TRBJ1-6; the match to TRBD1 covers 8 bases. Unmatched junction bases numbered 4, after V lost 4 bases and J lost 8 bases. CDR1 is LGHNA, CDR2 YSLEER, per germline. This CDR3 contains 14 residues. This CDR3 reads CASSLDRVDSPLHF. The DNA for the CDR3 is TGCGCCAGCAGCCTGGACAGGGTTGATTCACCCCTCCACTTT.

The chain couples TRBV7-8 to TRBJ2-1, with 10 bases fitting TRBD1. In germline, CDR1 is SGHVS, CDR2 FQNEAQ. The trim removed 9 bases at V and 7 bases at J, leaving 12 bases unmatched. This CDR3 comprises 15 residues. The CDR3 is CASLTGGRWVNEQFF. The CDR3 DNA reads TGTGCCAGTCTGACAGGGGGCAGGTGGGTGAATGAGCAGTTCTTC.

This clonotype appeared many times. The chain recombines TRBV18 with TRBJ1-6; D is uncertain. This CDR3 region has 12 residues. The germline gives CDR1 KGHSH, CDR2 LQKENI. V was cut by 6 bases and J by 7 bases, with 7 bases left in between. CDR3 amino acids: CASSSENSPLHF. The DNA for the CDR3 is TGTGCCAGCTCCTCAGAGAATTCACCCCTCCACTTT.

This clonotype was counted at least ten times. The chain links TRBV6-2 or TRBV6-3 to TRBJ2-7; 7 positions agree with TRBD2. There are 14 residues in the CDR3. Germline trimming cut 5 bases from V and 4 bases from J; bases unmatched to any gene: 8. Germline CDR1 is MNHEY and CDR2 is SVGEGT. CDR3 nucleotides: TGTGCCAGCAGTCCGGGACTACTAATTTACGAGCAGTACTTC. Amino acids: CASSPGLLIYEQYF.

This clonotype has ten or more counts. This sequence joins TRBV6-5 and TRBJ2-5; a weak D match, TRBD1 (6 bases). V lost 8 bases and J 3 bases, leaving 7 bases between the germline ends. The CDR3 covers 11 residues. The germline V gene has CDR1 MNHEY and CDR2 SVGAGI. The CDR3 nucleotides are TGTGCCAGCCGGACAGAAGAGACCCAGTACTTC. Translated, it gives CASRTEETQYF.

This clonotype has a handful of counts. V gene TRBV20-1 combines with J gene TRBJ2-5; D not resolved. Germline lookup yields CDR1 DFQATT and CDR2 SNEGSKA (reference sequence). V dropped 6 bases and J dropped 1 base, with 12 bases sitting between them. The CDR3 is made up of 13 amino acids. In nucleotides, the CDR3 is TGCAGTGCCCCGCCCCCCAGCCAAGAGACCCAGTACTTC. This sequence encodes CSAPPPSQETQYF.

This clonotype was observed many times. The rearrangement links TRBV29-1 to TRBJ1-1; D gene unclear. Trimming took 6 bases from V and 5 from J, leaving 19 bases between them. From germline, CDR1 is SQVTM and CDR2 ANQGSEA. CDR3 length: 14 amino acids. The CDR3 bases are TGCAGCGTGGTCCCTGATTGGGTGCGGACTGAAGCTTTCTTT. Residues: CSVVPDWVRTEAFF.

The CDR3 region is CSARQGARTDTQYF. The CDR3 bases are TGCAGTGCTAGACAGGGGGCCCGCACAGATACGCAGTATTTT. This sequence joins TRBV20-1 and TRBJ2-3; 8 nucleotides align to TRBD1. Germline assignment: CDR1 DFQATT and CDR2 SNEGSKA (reference sequence). The CDR3 has 14 amino acids. Germline trimming cut 2 bases from V and 1 base from J; bases unmatched to any gene: 2.

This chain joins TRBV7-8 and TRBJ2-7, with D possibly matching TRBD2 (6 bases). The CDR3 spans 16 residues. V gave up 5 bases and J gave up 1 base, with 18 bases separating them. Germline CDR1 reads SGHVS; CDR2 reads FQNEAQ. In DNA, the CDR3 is TGTGCCAGCAGCACTCTTATTAGCGGTACTTCCTACGAGCAGTACTTC. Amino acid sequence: CASSTLISGTSYEQYF.

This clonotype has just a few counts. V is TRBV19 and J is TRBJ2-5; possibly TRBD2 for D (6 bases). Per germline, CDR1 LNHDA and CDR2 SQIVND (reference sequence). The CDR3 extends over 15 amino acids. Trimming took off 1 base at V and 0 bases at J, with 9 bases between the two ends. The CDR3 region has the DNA TGTGCCAGTAGTATAGTAGGAGGGAACCAAGAGACCCAGTACTTC. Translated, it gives CASSIVGGNQETQYF.

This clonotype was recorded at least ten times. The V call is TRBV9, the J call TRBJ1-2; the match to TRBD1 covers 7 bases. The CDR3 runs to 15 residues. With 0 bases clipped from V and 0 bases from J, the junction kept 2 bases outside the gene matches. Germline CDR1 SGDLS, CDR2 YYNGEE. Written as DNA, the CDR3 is TGTGCCAGCAGCGTAGGGCAGGGGGCTAACTATGGCTACACCTTC. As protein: CASSVGQGANYGYTF. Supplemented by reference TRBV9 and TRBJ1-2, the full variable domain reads DSGVTQTPKHLITATGQRVTLRCSPRSGDLSVYWYQQSLDQGLQFLIQYYNGEERAKGNILERFSAQQFPDLHSELNLSSLELGDSALYFCASSVGQGANYGYTFGSGTRLTVV.

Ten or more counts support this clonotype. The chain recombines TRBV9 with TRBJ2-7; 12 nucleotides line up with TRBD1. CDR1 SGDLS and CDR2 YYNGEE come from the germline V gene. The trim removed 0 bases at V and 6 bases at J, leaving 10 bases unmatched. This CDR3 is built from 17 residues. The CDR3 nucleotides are TGTGCCAGCAGCGTAGGAGGGACAGGGGGCGATGTCGCCGAGCAGTACTTC. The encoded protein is CASSVGGTGGDVAEQYF.

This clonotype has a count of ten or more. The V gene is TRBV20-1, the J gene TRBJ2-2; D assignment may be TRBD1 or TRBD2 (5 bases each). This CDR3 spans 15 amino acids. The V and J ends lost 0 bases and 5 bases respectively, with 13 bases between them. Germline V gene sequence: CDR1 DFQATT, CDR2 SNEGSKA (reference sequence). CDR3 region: CSAREREGYTGELFF. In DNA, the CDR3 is TGCAGTGCTAGAGAGCGTGAGGGGTATACCGGGGAGCTGTTTTTT.